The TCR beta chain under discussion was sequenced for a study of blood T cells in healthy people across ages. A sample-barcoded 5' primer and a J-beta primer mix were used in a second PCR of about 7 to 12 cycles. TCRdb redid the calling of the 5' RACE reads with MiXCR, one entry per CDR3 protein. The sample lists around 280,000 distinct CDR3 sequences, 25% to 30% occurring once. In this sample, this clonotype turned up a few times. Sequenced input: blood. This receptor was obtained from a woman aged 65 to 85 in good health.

CDR3 nucleotide sequence: TGTGCCAGCAGCCAAGTGACAGGGGCGGGAGAAAAACTGTTTTTT. It is translated as CASSQVTGAGEKLFF. The gene calls are TRBV12-3 or TRBV12-4 and TRBJ1-4; 8 bases align to TRBD1. This CDR3 is built from 15 residues. V gave up 6 bases and J gave up 8 bases; unmatched junction bases: 11.